The clone carrying this TCR beta chain was counted between two and nine times. Antigen: not known. This sample is drawn from a study of CD4+ T cells in melanoma. The study's findings and limits: A reported correlation linked neoantigen-specific CD4+ T cells to CD8+, macrophage and B cell function. Neoantigen-specific CD4+ T cells in melanoma reportedly had diverse differentiation states.

Trimming took 5 bases from V and 11 from J, leaving 12 bases between them. This CDR3 is 11 amino acids long. The germline V gene has CDR1 SEHNR and CDR2 FQNEAQ (reference sequence). Assay used: immunoSEQ multiplex PCR; TCRdb lists only in-frame clones, some missing. The repertoire holds some 13,000 clones, 60% to 85% seen once, with around 16% in the top ten. Material: cells from a culture (not recorded whether cultured in vitro). This clonotype was obtained from a human donor with melanoma. The gene calls are TRBV7-9 and TRBJ1-1, with a possible D match to TRBD1 (6 bases). CDR3 DNA sequence: TGTGCCAGCAGCGAGCAGGGGCAGGCTTTCTTT. It codes for CASSEQGQAFF.